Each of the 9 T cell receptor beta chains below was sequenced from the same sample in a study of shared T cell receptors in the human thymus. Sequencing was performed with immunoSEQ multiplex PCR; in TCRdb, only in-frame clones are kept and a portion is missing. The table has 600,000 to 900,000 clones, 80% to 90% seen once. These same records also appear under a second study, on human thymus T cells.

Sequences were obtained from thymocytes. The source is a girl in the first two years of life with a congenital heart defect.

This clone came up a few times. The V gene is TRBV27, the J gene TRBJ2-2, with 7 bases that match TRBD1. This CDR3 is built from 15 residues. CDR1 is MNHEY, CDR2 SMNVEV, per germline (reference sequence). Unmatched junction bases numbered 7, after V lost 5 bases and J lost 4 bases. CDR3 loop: CASSLPGQSTGELFF. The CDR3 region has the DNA TGTGCCAGCAGTCTACCGGGACAGTCCACCGGGGAGCTGTTTTTT.

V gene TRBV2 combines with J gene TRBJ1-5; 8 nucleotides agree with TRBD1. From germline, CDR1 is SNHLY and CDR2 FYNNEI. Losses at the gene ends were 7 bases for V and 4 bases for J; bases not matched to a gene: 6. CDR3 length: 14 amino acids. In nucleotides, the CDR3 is TGTGCCAGCAATCCGGACAGGGTGAATCAGCCCCAGCATTTT. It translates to CASNPDRVNQPQHF.

The CDR3 DNA reads TGTGCCAGCAGTTACCCAACTAGCGGGAGTACCTACGAGCAGTACTTC. Protein: CASSYPTSGSTYEQYF. The V and J genes are TRBV6-5 and TRBJ2-7; 11 bases are a match to TRBD2. The CDR3 sequence is 16 residues long. The ends lost 2 bases at V and 2 bases at J; junction bases unmatched: 5. CDR1 and CDR2 (germline): MNHEY, SVGAGI.

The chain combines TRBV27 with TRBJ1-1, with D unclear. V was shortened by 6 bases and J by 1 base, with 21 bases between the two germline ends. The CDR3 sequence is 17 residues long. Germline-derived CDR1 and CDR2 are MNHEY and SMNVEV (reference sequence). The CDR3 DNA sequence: TGTGCCAGCAGCAGAATCGGGGAAAAGAAACCGAACACTGAAGCTTTCTTT. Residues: CASSRIGEKKPNTEAFF.

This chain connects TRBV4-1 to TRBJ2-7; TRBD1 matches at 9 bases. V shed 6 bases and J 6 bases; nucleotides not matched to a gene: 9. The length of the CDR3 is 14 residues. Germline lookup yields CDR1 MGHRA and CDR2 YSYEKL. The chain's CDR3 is CASRPVDRGCEQYF. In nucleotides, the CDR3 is TGCGCCAGCAGGCCCGTGGACAGGGGATGCGAGCAGTACTTC.

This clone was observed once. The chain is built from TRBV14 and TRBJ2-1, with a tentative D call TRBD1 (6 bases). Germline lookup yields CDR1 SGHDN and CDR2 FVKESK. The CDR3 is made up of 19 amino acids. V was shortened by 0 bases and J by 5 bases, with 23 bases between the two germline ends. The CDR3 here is CASSQEPSGSGECDNEQFF. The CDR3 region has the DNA TGTGCCAGCAGCCAAGAGCCCAGTGGGTCAGGGGAATGCGACAATGAGCAGTTCTTC.

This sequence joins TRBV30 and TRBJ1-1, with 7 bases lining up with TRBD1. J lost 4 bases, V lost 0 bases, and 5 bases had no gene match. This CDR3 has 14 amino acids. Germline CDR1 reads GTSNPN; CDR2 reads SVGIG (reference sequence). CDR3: CAWSVAQGVTEAFF. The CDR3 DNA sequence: TGTGCCTGGAGTGTGGCGCAGGGGGTCACTGAAGCTTTCTTT.

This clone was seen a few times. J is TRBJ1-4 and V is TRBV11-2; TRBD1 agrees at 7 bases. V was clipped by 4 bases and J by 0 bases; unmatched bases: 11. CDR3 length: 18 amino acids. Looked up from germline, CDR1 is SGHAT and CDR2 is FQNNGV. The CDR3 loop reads CASSSPGTDTATNEKLFF. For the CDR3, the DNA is TGTGCCAGCAGCTCGCCAGGGACAGACACAGCAACTAATGAAAAACTGTTTTTT.

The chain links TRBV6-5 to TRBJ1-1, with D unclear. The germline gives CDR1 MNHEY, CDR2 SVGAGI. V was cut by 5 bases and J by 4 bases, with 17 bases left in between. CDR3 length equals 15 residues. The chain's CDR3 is CASSHTFRGPTEAFF. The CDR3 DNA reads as TGTGCCAGCAGTCACACCTTTAGAGGGCCCACTGAAGCTTTCTTT.